The 13 T cell receptor beta chains below all came from one sample that was sequenced in a study of T cell responses to AZD1222 COVID-19 vaccine. Here immunoSEQ multiplex PCR was the method, and the copy in TCRdb shows in-frame clones only, minus some. Among approximately 180,000 clones listed, approximately 92% were seen once. The sequencing here drew on peripheral blood, taken 28 days after the second dose of the MenACWY control vaccine. The receptors derive from an adult who received the MenACWY meningococcal vaccine as a control.

The chain employs TRBV4-2 and TRBJ2-1, with 10 bases fitting TRBD2. The CDR3 is made up of 15 amino acids. The germline CDR1 and CDR2 sequences are LGHNA and YNFKEQ. V lost 0 bases and J lost 7; bases outside the gene matches: 3. The DNA of the CDR3 is TGTGCCAGCAGCCAAGATAAACTAGCGGGGAATGAGCAGTTCTTC. Encoded protein: CASSQDKLAGNEQFF.

The chain has TRBV24-1 and TRBJ2-1; 10 positions agree with TRBD2. Germline CDR1 KGHDR, CDR2 SFDVKD. The J segment lost 7 bases and the V segment lost 0 bases, leaving 5 bases of the junction unmatched. CDR3 length equals 16 residues. CDR3 nucleotides: TGTGCCACCAGTGATTTGGGGACTAGCGTTGGTAATGAGCAGTTCTTC. Translation: CATSDLGTSVGNEQFF.

Here the CDR3 reads CASSIVQGGQFF. CDR3 nucleotides: TGTGCCAGTAGTATAGTGCAGGGAGGGCAGTTCTTC. This sequence joins TRBV19 and TRBJ2-1, with a tentative D call TRBD2 (6 bases). In germline, CDR1 is LNHDA, CDR2 SQIVND (reference sequence). The V end was cut by 1 base, the J end by 12 bases, with 10 bases between. This CDR3 region has 12 residues. The whole variable domain, remainder taken from reference TRBV19 and TRBJ2-1, is DGGITQSPKYLFRKEGQNVTLSCEQNLNHDAMYWYRQDPGQGLRLIYYSQIVNDFQKGDIAEGYSVSREKKESFPLTVTSAQKNPTAFYLCASSIVQGGQFFGPGTRLTVL.

The V gene is TRBV4-3, the J gene TRBJ1-6; D is unclear. Trimming left V 2 bases short and J 13 bases short, with 15 bases between. The CDR3 spans 14 residues. Germline V gene data show CDR1 as LGHNA and CDR2 as YSLEER. The DNA for the CDR3 is TGCGCCAGCAGCCAACAGGCGACGCCAGAGCCCCTCCACTTT. It is translated as CASSQQATPEPLHF.

The chain couples TRBV9 to TRBJ1-1, with 10 bases lining up with TRBD1. This CDR3 has 13 residues. V dropped 2 bases and J dropped 7; count of bases not matched to a gene: 2. Germline CDR1 SGDLS, CDR2 YYNGEE. The DNA of the CDR3 is TGTGCCAGCAGCGTGACAGGGGGCGTTGAAGCTTTCTTT. Protein: CASSVTGGVEAFF.

This clone is a singleton in its sample. The V and J genes are TRBV14 and TRBJ1-6; D perhaps matches TRBD1 (5 bases). The germline V and J ends were trimmed by 3 bases and 6 bases, with 15 bases remaining between them. The CDR3 is made up of 16 amino acids. From germline, CDR1 is SGHDN and CDR2 FVKESK. CDR3 loop: CASSQRPGRLNSPLHF. CDR3 coding DNA: TGTGCCAGCAGCCAGAGACCGGGACGGCTTAATTCACCCCTCCACTTT.

The genes are TRBV4-1 and TRBJ1-2, with a tentative D call TRBD1 (6 bases). Deletions cut 7 bases from V and 4 bases from J, with 25 bases between. The CDR3 runs 17 residues. Per germline, CDR1 MGHRA and CDR2 YSYEKL. For the CDR3, the DNA is TGCGCCAGCAAACAACAACAGGGCCTGGAACCATTCTATGGCTACACCTTC. Its translation is CASKQQQGLEPFYGYTF.

The V gene is TRBV3-1 (or the pseudogene TRBV3-2), the J gene TRBJ2-7; 15 bases are a match to TRBD2. Germline V gene sequence: CDR1 LGHDT, CDR2 YNNKEL (reference sequence). The CDR3 spans 18 residues. The V gene end was trimmed by 4 bases and the J gene end by 3 bases; junction bases not matched to a gene: 10. The CDR3 spells CASSLGLAGGEGYYEQYF. For the CDR3, the DNA is TGTGCCAGCAGCCTTGGACTAGCGGGAGGGGAGGGCTACTACGAGCAGTACTTC.

This clone was seen once. The chain recombines TRBV9 with TRBJ1-4; a weak D match, TRBD1 (5 bases). V was pared by 0 bases and J by 0 bases, with 9 bases between. CDR3 size: 16 residues. CDR1 and CDR2 from the germline V gene are SGDLS and YYNGEE. The CDR3 is CASSVVGDPTNEKLFF. In DNA form, the CDR3 reads TGTGCCAGCAGCGTAGTAGGGGATCCAACTAATGAAAAACTGTTTTTT.

A few counts support this clone. The genes are TRBV7-9 and TRBJ1-5; D remains ambiguous. This CDR3 spans 12 amino acids. Trimming stripped 5 bases from V and 4 bases from J, with 6 bases between. CDR1 SEHNR and CDR2 FQNEAQ come from the germline V gene (reference sequence). As DNA, the CDR3 is TGTGCCAGCAGCCCAGAGAATCAGCCCCAGCATTTT. Protein: CASSPENQPQHF.

This chain uses TRBV6-5 with TRBJ1-4; D not resolved. Germline CDR1 MNHEY, CDR2 SVGAGI. V lost 0 bases and J lost 7, with 15 bases in between. CDR3 length: 16 residues. The CDR3 DNA is TGTGCCAGCAGTTACTCGGTCGTGGCAGGAGTTGAAAAACTGTTTTTT. It yields the protein CASSYSVVAGVEKLFF.

The rearrangement links TRBV2 to TRBJ1-3; 9 bases are shared with TRBD1. Germline V lookup: CDR1 SNHLY, CDR2 FYNNEI. With V trimmed by 4 bases and J by 4 bases, 11 bases remained unmatched. The CDR3 length is 17 residues. The CDR3 region has the DNA TGTGCCAGCAGTGTACCGGGACAGGGTCCTCTGGGAAACACCATATATTTT. Translated, it gives CASSVPGQGPLGNTIYF.

The chain has TRBV11-3 and TRBJ1-1; possible D gene TRBD1, 5 bases. The V end lost 1 base, the J end lost 0 bases, and 9 bases lay between the germline ends. This CDR3 has 15 residues. The V gene's germline CDR1 is SGHNT and CDR2 YENEEA. In nucleotides, the CDR3 is TGTGCCAGCAGCTTAGGGGGCAGTATGAACACTGAAGCTTTCTTT. Translation gives CASSLGGSMNTEAFF.